The 25 T cell receptor beta chains reported below all come from one sample, sequenced in a study of blood T cell repertoires in COVID-19. Here immunoSEQ multiplex PCR was the method, and the copy in TCRdb shows in-frame clones only, minus some. The sample contains about 250,000 clones, 65% to 90% of which appear only once. Sample: peripheral blood. The receptors were sampled from a woman of 80 years or more with active or convalescent COVID-19.

The chain carries TRBV7-6 and TRBJ1-2, with D possibly being TRBD1 (6 bases). Germline CDR1 and CDR2: SGHVS and FNYEAQ. V dropped 5 bases and J dropped 3 bases, with 19 bases sitting between them. There are 16 residues in the CDR3. The CDR3 DNA is TGTGCCAGCAGCACAAGCCCCGGGACATCCGACTATGGCTACACCTTC. It specifies CASSTSPGTSDYGYTF.

This chain uses TRBV11-2 with TRBJ2-1; 8 positions agree with TRBD2. Per germline, CDR1 SGHAT and CDR2 FQNNGV. V lost 0 bases and J lost 7; bases outside the gene matches: 11. This CDR3 is built from 17 residues. The CDR3 loop reads CASSLDLAGGAKNEQFF. DNA of the CDR3: TGTGCCAGCAGCTTAGATTTGGCCGGGGGGGCCAAGAATGAGCAGTTCTTC.

About this clone itself: The same CDR3 also results from other DNA sequences found in this sample. The CDR3 DNA follows: TGCGCCAGCAGCCAAGATCCTACAGGGGGGACAGATACGCAGTATTTT. Residues: CASSQDPTGGTDTQYF. The rearrangement links TRBV4-1 to TRBJ2-3; 8 bases are shared with TRBD1. J gave up 3 bases and V 0 bases, and 5 bases lay outside the gene matches. CDR3 length: 16 amino acids. The V gene's germline CDR1 is MGHRA and CDR2 YSYEKL.

The chain carries TRBV6-6 and TRBJ2-2, with 7 bases lining up with TRBD1. The CDR3 has 17 amino acids. V was clipped by 5 bases and J by 0 bases; unmatched bases: 9. CDR1 and CDR2 from the germline V gene are MNHNY and SVGAGI (reference sequence). CDR3 coding DNA: TGTGCCAGCAGTCTTAAACAGGGGCGGGCGAACACCGGGGAGCTGTTTTTT. Translating it yields CASSLKQGRANTGELFF.

The chain has TRBV29-1 and TRBJ2-7; 8 nucleotides match TRBD2. Germline trimming cut 6 bases from V and 7 bases from J; bases unmatched to any gene: 14. This CDR3 is built from 14 residues. Germline V gene lookup returns CDR1 SQVTM and CDR2 ANQGSEA. As DNA, the CDR3 is TGCAGCGTGGGGAGCGGGAGCTTCTCTCGGGAGCAGTACTTC. Its protein is CSVGSGSFSREQYF.

This chain uses TRBV27 with TRBJ1-5; D is ambiguous. Germline CDR1 reads MNHEY; CDR2 reads SMNVEV (reference sequence). The CDR3 length is 15 residues. Trimming stripped 6 bases from V and 2 bases from J, with 14 bases between. CDR3 loop: CASRRSHNGNQPQHF. The CDR3 nucleotides are TGTGCCAGCAGGCGTAGCCATAACGGCAATCAGCCCCAGCATTTT.

V and J are TRBV28 and TRBJ2-2; 9 bases are a match to TRBD2. Per the germline V gene, CDR1 is MDHEN and CDR2 is SYDVKM. V was clipped by 1 base and J by 6 bases; unmatched bases: 6. The CDR3 runs to 16 residues. CDR3: CASSLFRRGGPGELFF. CDR3 nucleotide sequence: TGTGCCAGCAGTTTATTCCGGCGGGGGGGGCCCGGGGAGCTGTTTTTT.

This chain links TRBV6-2 or TRBV6-3 with TRBJ2-7; 13 bases line up with TRBD2. The CDR3 is 16 amino acids. Unmatched junction bases numbered 11, after V lost 5 bases and J lost 7 bases. Looked up from germline, CDR1 is MNHEY and CDR2 is SVGEGT. The DNA for the CDR3 is TGTGCCAGCAGTCATCCGGGACTAGCGGGATCGTCGGAGCAGTACTTC. Its translation is CASSHPGLAGSSEQYF.

This rearrangement joins TRBV19 to TRBJ1-5, with D perhaps TRBD1 (6 bases). From germline, CDR1 is LNHDA and CDR2 SQIVND (reference sequence). CDR3 size: 15 residues. Trimming left V 4 bases short and J 6 bases short, with 16 bases between. The CDR3 DNA reads TGTGCCAGTAGTAAGACAGGAGAATGGAGTCAGCCCCAGCATTTT. This sequence encodes CASSKTGEWSQPQHF.

The V gene is TRBV10-3, the J gene TRBJ1-1; D gene uncertain. The CDR3 loop spans 14 amino acids. Trimming took 4 bases from V and 2 from J, leaving 11 bases between them. Germline lookup yields CDR1 ENHRY and CDR2 SYGVKD. For the CDR3, the DNA is TGTGCCATCAGTGTTGCAGTTTCTAACACTGAAGCTTTCTTT. Its translation: CAISVAVSNTEAFF.

The sample holds a few counts of this clone. This rearrangement joins TRBV5-1 to TRBJ1-6; 7 positions agree with TRBD1. The CDR3 extends over 15 amino acids. With V trimmed by 4 bases and J by 5 bases, 6 bases remained unmatched. Germline CDR1 and CDR2: SGHRS and YFSETQ. The CDR3 spells CASSTDRVDNSPLHF. Here the CDR3 DNA reads TGCGCCAGCAGCACCGACAGGGTGGATAATTCACCCCTCCACTTT.

The rearrangement joins TRBV5-1 to TRBJ2-3, with D possibly being TRBD2 (5 bases). Trimming took 1 base from V and 2 from J, leaving 14 bases between them. CDR1 is SGHRS, CDR2 YFSETQ, per germline. This CDR3 has 16 residues. The CDR3 protein is CASSLSRGVFTDTQYF. CDR3 nucleotides: TGCGCCAGCAGCTTGAGTCGGGGAGTGTTCACAGATACGCAGTATTTT. The full variable domain, with the rest looked up from reference TRBV5-1 and TRBJ2-3, is KAGVTQTPRYLIKTRGQQVTLSCSPISGHRSVSWYQQTPGQGLQFLFEYFSETQRNKGNFPGRFSGRQFSNSRSEMNVSTLELGDSALYLCASSLSRGVFTDTQYFGPGTRLTVL.

This chain connects TRBV19 to TRBJ2-5; possibly TRBD1 for D (6 bases). Germline V CDR1 and CDR2: LNHDA, SQIVND (reference sequence). This CDR3 comprises 15 residues. The V end lost 1 base, the J end lost 5 bases, and 14 bases lay between the germline ends. CDR3 nucleotide sequence: TGTGCCAGTAGTATAGCCCCTACAGGGTCGGAGACCCAGTACTTC. Residues: CASSIAPTGSETQYF.

The chain recombines TRBV6-5 with TRBJ1-4, with TRBD1 matching over 8 bases. In germline, CDR1 is MNHEY, CDR2 SVGAGI. Trimming removed 4 bases from V and 10 bases from J; junction bases left unmatched: 8. This CDR3 region has 14 residues. CDR3 residues: CASSLGDRGVKLFF. In DNA, the CDR3 is TGTGCCAGCAGTTTAGGAGACAGGGGAGTAAAACTGTTTTTT.

This sequence joins TRBV6-6 and TRBJ1-1, with 7 bases identical to TRBD1. The CDR3 sequence is 16 residues long. Germline values: CDR1 MNHNY, CDR2 SVGAGI (reference sequence). V was pared by 6 bases and J by 2 bases, with 12 bases of the junction left unmatched. The CDR3 nucleotides read TGTGCCAGCAGCTCCCCGACTGCAGGGGGAAACACTGAAGCTTTCTTT. Translation gives CASSSPTAGGNTEAFF.

Turning to this clone: The identical CDR3 is also encoded by other nucleotide sequences in the sample. The chain couples TRBV2 to TRBJ2-3; unclear D gene. The CDR3 runs to 12 residues. Looked up from germline, CDR1 is SNHLY and CDR2 is FYNNEI. V dropped 6 bases and J dropped 0 bases, with 4 bases sitting between them. DNA for the CDR3: TGTGCCAGCAGCACTAGCACAGATACGCAGTATTTT. Translation: CASSTSTDTQYF.

The rearrangement joins TRBV18 to TRBJ1-3, with a weak D call TRBD1 (6 bases). V was pared by 3 bases and J by 2 bases, with 11 bases between. Germline loops: CDR1 KGHSH, CDR2 LQKENI. This CDR3 spans 15 amino acids. CDR3: CASSPIRGPGNTIYF. CDR3 DNA sequence: TGTGCCAGCTCACCGATCAGGGGACCTGGAAACACCATATATTTT.

The chain combines TRBV7-8 with TRBJ1-5; D call uncertain. V lost 2 bases to trimming and J lost 2 bases, with 10 bases between them. The germline V gene encodes CDR1 SGHVS and CDR2 FQNEAQ. CDR3 length: 15 amino acids. CDR3 sequence (DNA): TGTGCCAGCAGCTTACTGGAGGGAGGCAATCAGCCCCAGCATTTT. Amino acids: CASSLLEGGNQPQHF.

The CDR3 sequence: CASSDRPNRGTDTQYF. DNA for the CDR3: TGTGCCAGCAGCGACAGACCCAATCGGGGCACAGATACGCAGTATTTT. The V gene is TRBV7-8, the J gene TRBJ2-3, with D perhaps matching TRBD1 (5 bases). V lost 5 bases, J lost 1 base, and 16 bases lay in between. The CDR3 contains 16 residues. Germline CDR1 and CDR2: SGHVS and FQNEAQ.

The chain employs TRBV5-1 and TRBJ2-3; 13 positions agree with TRBD2. The V and J ends lost 2 bases and 8 bases, in that order; junction bases with no gene match: 8. The CDR3 covers 16 residues. Per the germline V gene, CDR1 is SGHRS and CDR2 is YFSETQ. CDR3 nucleotides: TGCGCCAGCAGCTTCGGGACTAGCGGGAATGGGGGTACGCAGTATTTT. It encodes CASSFGTSGNGGTQYF.

This chain uses TRBV3-1 (or the pseudogene TRBV3-2) with TRBJ2-1; TRBD2 matches at 7 bases. The trim removed 3 bases at V and 1 base at J, leaving 9 bases unmatched. The CDR3 runs 17 residues. CDR1 is LGHDT, CDR2 YNNKEL, per germline (reference sequence). CDR3 in amino acids: CASSHRSRAGSYNEQFF. CDR3 bases: TGTGCCAGCAGCCACCGATCAAGAGCGGGGTCCTACAATGAGCAGTTCTTC.

J is TRBJ2-7 and V is TRBV24-1; 8 bases fit TRBD2. Looked up from germline, CDR1 is KGHDR and CDR2 is SFDVKD. The CDR3 length is 16 residues. Losses at the gene ends were 1 base for V and 5 bases for J; bases not matched to a gene: 9. CDR3 protein: CATSDFVGGDLNEQYF. The CDR3 nucleotides read TGTGCCACCAGTGATTTTGTCGGGGGGGATCTGAACGAGCAGTACTTC.

CDR3 in DNA: TGTGCCACCAGCGTAAGGACAGGCGATGGCTACACCTTC. The encoded protein is CATSVRTGDGYTF. J is TRBJ1-2 and V is TRBV15, with TRBD1 matching 7 bases. The CDR3 totals 13 residues. The V and J ends lost 5 bases and 6 bases, in that order; junction bases with no gene match: 6. Germline V gives CDR1 LNHNV, CDR2 YYDKDF (reference sequence).

This clone appeared once. J is TRBJ1-1 and V is TRBV28; D is unresolved. Germline values: CDR1 MDHEN, CDR2 SYDVKM. Trimming pared 2 bases from V and 0 bases from J, leaving 10 bases between. This CDR3 spans 15 amino acids. The CDR3 DNA reads as TGTGCCAGCAGTTTACAGTACCTGATGAACACTGAAGCTTTCTTT. Encoded protein: CASSLQYLMNTEAFF. Filled out from reference TRBV28 and TRBJ1-1, the complete variable domain reads DVKVTQSSRYLVKRTGEKVFLECVQDMDHENMFWYRQDPGLGLRLIYFSYDVKMKEKGDIPEGYSVSREKKERFSLILESASTNQTSMYLCASSLQYLMNTEAFFGQGTRLTVV.

The J gene is TRBJ1-3, the V gene TRBV19, with 10 positions matching TRBD1. The germline V gene encodes CDR1 LNHDA and CDR2 SQIVND (reference sequence). V dropped 3 bases and J dropped 4; count of bases not matched to a gene: 24. This CDR3 is 22 amino acids long. As DNA, the CDR3 is TGTGCCAGTAGTATCGTAGGCCCGGTGGGCGGGGACAGGGGATGGCGAGGAAACACCATATATTTT. As protein: CASSIVGPVGGDRGWRGNTIYF.